This T cell receptor beta chain was found in a study of T-cell memory formation after mild COVID-19. Using its own MiXCR run on the 5' RACE reads, TCRdb lists one record per CDR3 protein. The table records 300,000 to 350,000 distinct CDR3 sequences, 13% to 15% of them present only once. The V gene lost 3 bases and the J gene lost 3 bases, with 9 bases spanning the gap. The CDR3 sequence is 13 residues long. Germline CDR1 and CDR2: MNHEY and SMNVEV (reference sequence). The source is a young man who had mild COVID-19 (a few samples of this study predate the infection). Cell type and time point are not known. V is TRBV27 and J is TRBJ2-7; no definite D call. The specimen sequenced was PBMCs or a T cell subset sorted from them (not recorded which). CDR3 protein: CASSFTSLYEQYF. CDR3 DNA sequence: TGTGCCAGCAGTTTTACGAGCCTCTACGAGCAGTACTTC.